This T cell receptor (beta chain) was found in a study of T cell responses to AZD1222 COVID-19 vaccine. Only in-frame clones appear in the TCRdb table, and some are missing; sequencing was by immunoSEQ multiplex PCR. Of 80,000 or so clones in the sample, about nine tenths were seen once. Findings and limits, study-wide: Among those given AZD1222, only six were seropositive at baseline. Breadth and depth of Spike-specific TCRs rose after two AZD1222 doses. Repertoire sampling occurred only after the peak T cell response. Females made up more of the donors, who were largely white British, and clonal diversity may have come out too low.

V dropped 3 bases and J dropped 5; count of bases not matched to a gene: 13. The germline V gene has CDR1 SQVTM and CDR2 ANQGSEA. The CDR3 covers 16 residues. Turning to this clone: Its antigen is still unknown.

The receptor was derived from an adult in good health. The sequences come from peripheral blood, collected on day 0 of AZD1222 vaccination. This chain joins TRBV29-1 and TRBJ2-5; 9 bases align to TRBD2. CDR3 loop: CSVDERGAKARETQYF. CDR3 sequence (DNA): TGCAGCGTTGACGAGCGGGGGGCTAAGGCGCGGGAGACCCAGTACTTC.